This T cell receptor beta chain was sequenced for a study of CD8+ T cells in alopecia areata. Study-level points and caveats: Unlike in mice, where it was clearer, TCR sharing across patients was less clear, possibly HLA-related. Affected scalp, especially in alopecia totalis/universalis, had a higher clonality than normal scalp did.

Sequencing relied on a cDNA template that was reverse transcribed from extracted RNA. Clones were read by immunoSEQ multiplex PCR, and TCRdb kept only the in-frame ones, dropping some. The sample lists approximately 120,000 clones; less than 50% were seen once. Per the germline V gene, CDR1 is SQVTM and CDR2 is ANQGSEA. This CDR3 is built from 12 residues. Deletions cut 6 bases from V and 5 bases from J, with 11 bases between. For this clone: The antigen remains unidentified.

The chain carries TRBV29-1 and TRBJ2-1, with D tentatively TRBD2 (5 bases). The source material was NKG2D-low CD8+ T cells sorted from blood. The source of this sequence is a human donor with alopecia areata. This CDR3 is CSVQRGDNEQFF. CDR3 coding DNA: TGCAGCGTGCAACGGGGAGACAATGAGCAGTTCTTC.